A selection of T cell receptor beta chains follows, all from one sample in a study of read filtering for tumor transcriptome and immune sequencing. TCRdb used MiXCR to reprocess the reads, holding one entry per CDR3 protein. The top ten hold 9.5% to 11% of the sample, which has roughly 130,000 distinct CDR3 sequences, approximately 12% seen once. Sequencing was performed on a population of CD138-negative cells sorted from bone marrow. The receptors shown here come from a donor aged 40 or older with multiple myeloma. Both conserved end residues are part of each CDR3. A D gene is named only where the DNA matches it firmly. Not every row has a clone size; where given, it reads once, few, many or a size class.

V gene	CDR3 length	clone size	J gene	D gene	CDR3 DNA	CDR3 protein
TRBV5-6	15	few	TRBJ1-2	-	TGTGCCAGCAGCCCCCTCGCTGGGGAGGACTATGGCTACACCTTC	CASSPLAGEDYGYTF
TRBV30	11	many	TRBJ2-1	-	TGTGCCTGGAGTGTGTATGGTGAGCAGTTCTTC	CAWSVYGEQFF
TRBV6-5	11	many	TRBJ2-7	-	TGTGCCAGCGCGACCTCCTACGAGCAGTACTTC	CASATSYEQYF
TRBV28	15	many	TRBJ1-5	TRBD1	TGTGCCAGCAGAGCGACAGGGGGTAGCAATCAGCCCCAGCATTTT	CASRATGGSNQPQHF
TRBV28	15	many	TRBJ2-7	-	TGTGCCAGCAGTTTAGGGGTTAGGGCCAGCGTCGAGCAGTACTTC	CASSLGVRASVEQYF
TRBV24-1	15	many	TRBJ1-1	-	TGTGCCCCCCCCCGGGCCGGCTTGGTGAACACTGAAGCTTTCTTT	CAPPRAGLVNTEAFF
TRBV5-8	15	many	TRBJ1-5	TRBD1	TGTGCCAGCAGCGCCGGGACAGGCCAGATCCAGCCCCAGCATTTT	CASSAGTGQIQPQHF
TRBV3-1	15	many	TRBJ1-2	-	TGTGCCAGCAGCCAAGAAGGAGTAGGGACCCATGGCTACACCTTC	CASSQEGVGTHGYTF
TRBV12-3/TRBV12-4	16	many	TRBJ1-1	TRBD1	TGTGCCAGCAGCTCCGGACAGGGGAATAGGCAGACTGAAGCTTTCTTT	CASSSGQGNRQTEAFF
TRBV21-1	15	many	TRBJ1-6	-	TGTGCCAGCAGCCCTGTAGAGGACTCTAATTCACCCCTCCACTTT	CASSPVEDSNSPLHF
TRBV5-6	15	many	TRBJ2-5	TRBD1	TGTGCCAGCAGCATACTGGGACAGGGACAAGAGACCCAGTACTTC	CASSILGQGQETQYF
TRBV3-1	19	many	TRBJ2-6	TRBD2	TGTGCCAGCAGCCGCTTGGTAGCGGGGGGGCACTCTGGGGCCAACGTCCTGACTTTC	CASSRLVAGGHSGANVLTF
TRBV6-5	14	-	TRBJ2-1	-	TGTGCCAGCAAGATACTGGGACATCACAATGAGCAGTTCTTC	CASKILGHHNEQFF
TRBV29-1	10	many	TRBJ1-1	-	TGCAGCGGGGCGTCCACTGAAGCTTTCTTT	CSGASTEAFF
TRBV29-1	13	-	TRBJ1-1	TRBD1	TGCAGCTCGTCCGGGACAGCGAACACTGAAGCTTTCTTT	CSSSGTANTEAFF
TRBV5-1	18	-	TRBJ1-1	TRBD1	TGCGCCAGCAGCTTAGGGTTTCGGGATGGACAGGGGAGGACTGAAGCTTTCTTT	CASSLGFRDGQGRTEAFF
TRBV4-2	14	many	TRBJ1-1	-	TGTGCCAGCAGCCAAGGACCCTTGAACACTGAAGCTTTCTTT	CASSQGPLNTEAFF
TRBV6-6	14	many	TRBJ2-2	-	TGTGCCAGCAGTAAGGGACAGAACACCGGGGAGCTGTTTTTT	CASSKGQNTGELFF
TRBV5-8	18	many	TRBJ2-3	TRBD2	TGTGCCAGCAGCAAAATCCGTCATAGCGGGAGGGCATGGGATACGCAGTATTTT	CASSKIRHSGRAWDTQYF
TRBV12-3/TRBV12-4	14	many	TRBJ2-7	-	TGTGCCAGCAGTTTAGTTGGAATCACCTACGAGCAGTACTTC	CASSLVGITYEQYF
TRBV11-1	15	many	TRBJ1-5	TRBD1	TGTGCCAGCAGCGAATCCGGGACAGGGGGCTATCCCCAGCATTTT	CASSESGTGGYPQHF
TRBV10-3	15	-	TRBJ2-3	TRBD2	TGTGCCATCAGCTCGCGGGAGGCTCGCACAGATACGCAGTATTTT	CAISSREARTDTQYF
TRBV11-2	15	many	TRBJ2-1	-	TGTGCCAGCAGCTTAGATACGGGTAGTTATCATGAGCAGTTCTTC	CASSLDTGSYHEQFF
TRBV7-9	13	many	TRBJ2-3	-	TGTGCCAGCAGCTCCTCCTTCCCAGATACGCAGTATTTT	CASSSSFPDTQYF
TRBV12-3/TRBV12-4	14	many	TRBJ2-7	TRBD1	TGTGCCAGCCTGAGAGGGGGCCCCAGCCCCTCGGGCTCCTTC	CASLRGGPSPSGSF